This is a list of T cell receptor beta chains from one sample in a study of blood T cell repertoires in COVID-19. Assay used: immunoSEQ multiplex PCR; TCRdb lists only in-frame clones, some missing. The data hold 200,000 to 250,000 clones, with approximately 84% observed a single time. The sample consisted of PBMCs or T cells enriched from blood (not recorded which). The receptors originated from a man between 60 and 70 years old who had recovered from COVID-19. CDR3s include the opening cysteine and the closing phenylalanine or tryptophan. Fields, in order: clone size, V gene, J gene, CDR3 protein. Size values are once, few and many counts, or a class for expanded clones, and some rows have none.

.	TRBV5-4	TRBJ2-5	CASTKPPGETQYF
once	TRBV27	TRBJ2-2	CASSLWGTGNTGELFF
.	TRBV7-2	TRBJ2-5	CASRPGGRGRWETQYF
.	TRBV4-1	TRBJ2-3	CASSQGSTSGSTDTQYF
once	TRBV7-2	TRBJ2-5	CASSLAKGLGQETQYF
once	TRBV6-6	TRBJ1-5	CASTKGGLSNQPQHF
.	TRBV5-1	TRBJ2-5	CASSLTGTEEETQYF
.	TRBV7-3	TRBJ2-7	CASSLTGTGTYEQYF
.	TRBV7-2	TRBJ1-4	CASSSFRGESNEKLFF
.	TRBV7-3	TRBJ2-3	CASSPLGASSTDTQYF
.	TRBV5-1	TRBJ2-1	CASILGTGSYNEQFF
.	TRBV3-1/TRBV3-2	TRBJ2-2	CASSPGGQTTGELFF
.	TRBV3-1/TRBV3-2	TRBJ1-1	CASSQETVNTEAFF
.	TRBV3-1/TRBV3-2	TRBJ1-3	CASSENRFSIYF
.	TRBV10-3	TRBJ1-2	CAISEVVGRTSYGYTF
few	TRBV19	TRBJ1-5	CASSPRTGYSNQPQHF
few	TRBV6-5	TRBJ1-2	CASRTGEYGYTF
few	TRBV6-5	TRBJ1-1	CASSYSPTRSTEAFF
once	TRBV5-1	TRBJ1-6	CASSVGRLDSPLHF
once	TRBV9	TRBJ1-3	CASSVAAGNSGNTIYF
few	TRBV4-2	TRBJ1-2	CASSQEVGDYGYTF
.	TRBV12-5	TRBJ1-3	CASAGVVSGNTIYF
.	TRBV7-9	TRBJ1-1	CASSLDRVMQGTEAFF
.	TRBV7-2	TRBJ2-5	CASSLDYATGETQYF
.	TRBV11-2	TRBJ2-5	CASSLAPQGQETQYF
.	TRBV7-9	TRBJ2-7	CASSPGPTYEQYF
.	TRBV2	TRBJ1-2	CASSESGGHYGYTF
.	TRBV7-9	TRBJ2-1	CASSLAGTSGGRMEFF
.	TRBV5-8	TRBJ2-7	CASSTRSTYEQYF
.	TRBV3-1/TRBV3-2	TRBJ2-2	CASSQRTGGPGELFF
.	TRBV11-2	TRBJ2-7	CASSFTGTGTYEQYF
.	TRBV25-1	TRBJ1-2	CASSDETGGGYTF
.	TRBV9	TRBJ2-1	CASSTRGGSYNEQFF
.	TRBV3-1/TRBV3-2	TRBJ2-7	CASSQGVTSGAYEQYF
.	TRBV19	TRBJ1-5	CASRDRGDQPQHF